This TCR beta chain was obtained from a study of blood T cell repertoires in COVID-19. Study in general: PBMCs, B-cell-depleted T cells, or T cells were the source of the cDNA or gDNA that made up the material.

Unmatched junction bases numbered 4, after V lost 4 bases and J lost 4 bases. The CDR3 is 16 residues long. Germline V CDR1 and CDR2: LNHDA, SQIVND (reference sequence). On this clone itself: This same CDR3 is encoded by further DNA sequences in the sample.

In the authors' methods: Using reference gene primer amplification, nucleated cell counts were estimated. Only in-frame clones appear in the TCRdb table, and some are missing; sequencing was by immunoSEQ multiplex PCR. The DNA gave D and trimming, while V, J and clone size come from that table. The sample comprises 60,000 to 75,000 clones, roughly 85% of which are singletons, and roughly 2% rests with the top ten. The clonotype comes from a young man with acute or convalescent COVID-19. The sequencing sample was made of peripheral blood. This chain connects TRBV19 to TRBJ1-6, with 10 bases matching TRBD1. The CDR3: CASSTWTGGYNSPLHF. In nucleotides, the CDR3 is TGTGCCAGTAGTACTTGGACAGGGGGTTATAATTCACCCCTCCACTTT.